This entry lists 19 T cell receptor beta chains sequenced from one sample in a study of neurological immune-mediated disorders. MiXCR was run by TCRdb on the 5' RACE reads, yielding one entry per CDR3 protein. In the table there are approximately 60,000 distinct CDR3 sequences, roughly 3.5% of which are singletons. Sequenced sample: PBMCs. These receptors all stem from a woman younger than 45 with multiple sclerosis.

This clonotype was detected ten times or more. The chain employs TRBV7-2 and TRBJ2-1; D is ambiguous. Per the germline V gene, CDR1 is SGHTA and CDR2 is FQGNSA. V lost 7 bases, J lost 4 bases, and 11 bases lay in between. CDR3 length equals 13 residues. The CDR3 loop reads CASNPKDYNEQFF. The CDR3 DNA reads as TGTGCCAGCAACCCTAAAGATTACAATGAGCAGTTCTTC.

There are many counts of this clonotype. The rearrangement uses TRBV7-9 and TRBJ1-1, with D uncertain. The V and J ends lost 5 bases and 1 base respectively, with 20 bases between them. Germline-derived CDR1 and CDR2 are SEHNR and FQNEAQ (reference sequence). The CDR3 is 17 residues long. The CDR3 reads CASSPRTGVGGNTEAFF. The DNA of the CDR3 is TGTGCCAGCAGCCCCCGGACCGGGGTGGGTGGGAACACTGAAGCTTTCTTT.

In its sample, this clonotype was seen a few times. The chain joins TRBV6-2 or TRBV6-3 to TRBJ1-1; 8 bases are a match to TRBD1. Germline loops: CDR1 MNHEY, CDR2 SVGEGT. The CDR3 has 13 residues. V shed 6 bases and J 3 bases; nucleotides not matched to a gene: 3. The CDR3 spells CASRGQGYTEAFF. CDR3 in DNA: TGTGCCAGCAGAGGACAGGGTTACACTGAAGCTTTCTTT.

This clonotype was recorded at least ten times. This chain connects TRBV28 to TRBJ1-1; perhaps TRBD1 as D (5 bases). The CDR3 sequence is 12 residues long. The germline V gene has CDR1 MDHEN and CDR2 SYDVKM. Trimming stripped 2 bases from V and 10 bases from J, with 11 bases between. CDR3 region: CASSLPEGLAFF. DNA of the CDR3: TGTGCCAGCAGTTTACCCGAGGGGTTAGCTTTCTTT.

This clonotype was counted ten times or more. The CDR3 here is CSAERPGWGGTEAFF. CDR3 nucleotides: TGCAGTGCGGAGAGGCCGGGGTGGGGGGGCACTGAAGCTTTCTTT. This sequence joins TRBV20-1 and TRBJ1-1; tentatively, D is TRBD1 (5 bases). The ends were cut back, 6 bases at V and 4 bases at J, with 21 bases in the middle. Germline loops: CDR1 DFQATT, CDR2 SNEGSKA (reference sequence). The CDR3 is made up of 15 amino acids.

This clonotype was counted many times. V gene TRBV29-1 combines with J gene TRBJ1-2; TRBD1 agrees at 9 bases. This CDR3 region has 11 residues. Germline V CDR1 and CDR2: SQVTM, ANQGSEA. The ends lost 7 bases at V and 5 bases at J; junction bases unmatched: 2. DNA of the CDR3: TGCAGCGCCGACAGGGGGTATGGCTACACCTTC. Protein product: CSADRGYGYTF.

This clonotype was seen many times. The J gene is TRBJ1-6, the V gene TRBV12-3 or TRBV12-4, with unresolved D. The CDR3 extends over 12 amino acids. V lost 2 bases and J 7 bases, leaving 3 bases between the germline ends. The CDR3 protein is CASSLLNSPLHF. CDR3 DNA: TGTGCCAGCAGTTTATTGAATTCACCCCTCCACTTT.

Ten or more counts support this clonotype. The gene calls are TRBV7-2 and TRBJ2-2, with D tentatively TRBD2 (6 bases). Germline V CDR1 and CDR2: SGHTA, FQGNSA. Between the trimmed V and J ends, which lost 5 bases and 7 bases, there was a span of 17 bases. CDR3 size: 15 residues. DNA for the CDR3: TGTGCCAGCAGCCTGGACCAGGGAGGTATCGGGGAGCTGTTTTTT. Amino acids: CASSLDQGGIGELFF. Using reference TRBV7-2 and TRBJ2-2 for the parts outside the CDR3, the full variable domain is GAGVSQSPSNKVTEKGKDVELRCDPISGHTALYWYRQSLGQGLEFLIYFQGNSAPDKSGLPSDRFSAERTGGSVSTLTIQRTQQEDSAVYLCASSLDQGGIGELFFGEGSRLTVL.

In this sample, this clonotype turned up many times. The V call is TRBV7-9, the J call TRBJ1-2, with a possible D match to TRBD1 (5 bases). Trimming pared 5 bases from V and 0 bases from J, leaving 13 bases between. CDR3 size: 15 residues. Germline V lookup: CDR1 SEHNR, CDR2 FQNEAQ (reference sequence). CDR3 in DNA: TGTGCCAGCAGCCTTGTATTAGGGGCTAACTATGGCTACACCTTC. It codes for CASSLVLGANYGYTF.

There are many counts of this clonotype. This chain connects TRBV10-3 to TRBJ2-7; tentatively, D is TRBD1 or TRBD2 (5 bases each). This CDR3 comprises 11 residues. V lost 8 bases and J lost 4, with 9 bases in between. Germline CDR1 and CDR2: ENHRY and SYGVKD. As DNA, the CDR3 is TGTGCCATCGGGACGGGTTACGAGCAGTACTTC. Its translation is CAIGTGYEQYF.

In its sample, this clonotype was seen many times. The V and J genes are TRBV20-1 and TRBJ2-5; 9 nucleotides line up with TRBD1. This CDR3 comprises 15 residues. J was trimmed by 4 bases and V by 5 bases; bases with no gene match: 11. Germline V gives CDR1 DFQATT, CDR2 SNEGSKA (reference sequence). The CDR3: CSAERGQGGGETQYF. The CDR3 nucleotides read TGCAGTGCTGAAAGGGGACAGGGCGGCGGAGAGACCCAGTACTTC.

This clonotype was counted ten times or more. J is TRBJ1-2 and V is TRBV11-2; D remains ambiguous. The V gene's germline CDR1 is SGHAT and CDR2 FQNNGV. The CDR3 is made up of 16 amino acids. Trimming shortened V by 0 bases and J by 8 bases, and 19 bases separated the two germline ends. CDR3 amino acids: CASSLDRAGLGGGYTF. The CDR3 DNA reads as TGTGCCAGCAGCTTAGATAGAGCGGGTCTCGGCGGAGGCTACACCTTC.

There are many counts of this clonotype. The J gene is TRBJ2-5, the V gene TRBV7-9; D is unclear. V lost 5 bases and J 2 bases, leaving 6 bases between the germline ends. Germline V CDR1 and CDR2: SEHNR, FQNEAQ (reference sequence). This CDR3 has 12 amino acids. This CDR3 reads CASSPLQETQYF. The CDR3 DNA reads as TGTGCCAGCAGCCCGCTACAAGAGACCCAGTACTTC.

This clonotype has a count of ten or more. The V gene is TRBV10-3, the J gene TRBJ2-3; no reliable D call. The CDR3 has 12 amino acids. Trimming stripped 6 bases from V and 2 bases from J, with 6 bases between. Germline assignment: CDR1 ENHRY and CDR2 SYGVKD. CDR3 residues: CAISGFTDTQYF. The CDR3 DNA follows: TGTGCCATCAGCGGGTTCACAGATACGCAGTATTTT.

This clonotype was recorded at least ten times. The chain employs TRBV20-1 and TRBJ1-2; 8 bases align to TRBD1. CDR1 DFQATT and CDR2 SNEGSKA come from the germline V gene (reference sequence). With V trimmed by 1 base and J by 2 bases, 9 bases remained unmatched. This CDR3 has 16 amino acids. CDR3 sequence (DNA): TGCAGTGCTAGAGTGACCACAGGGGGTGGGAACTATGGCTACACCTTC. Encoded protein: CSARVTTGGGNYGYTF.

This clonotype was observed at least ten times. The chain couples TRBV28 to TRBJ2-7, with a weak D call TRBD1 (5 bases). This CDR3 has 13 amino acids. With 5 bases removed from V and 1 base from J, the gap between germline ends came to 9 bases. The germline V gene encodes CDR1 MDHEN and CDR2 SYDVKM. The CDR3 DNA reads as TGTGCCAGCAGTGTGACAGATTCCTACGAGCAGTACTTC. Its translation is CASSVTDSYEQYF.

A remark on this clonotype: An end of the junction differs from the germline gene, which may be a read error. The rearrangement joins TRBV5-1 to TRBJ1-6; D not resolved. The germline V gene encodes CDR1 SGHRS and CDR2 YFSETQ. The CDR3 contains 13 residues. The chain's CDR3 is CASSSQNNSPLNF. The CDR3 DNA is TGCGCCAGCAGCTCACAGAATAATTCACCCCTCAACTTT. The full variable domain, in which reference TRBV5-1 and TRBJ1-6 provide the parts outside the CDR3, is KAGVTQTPRYLIKTRGQQVTLSCSPISGHRSVSWYQQTPGQGLQFLFEYFSETQRNKGNFPGRFSGRQFSNSRSEMNVSTLELGDSALYLCASSSQNNSPLNFGNGTRLTVT.

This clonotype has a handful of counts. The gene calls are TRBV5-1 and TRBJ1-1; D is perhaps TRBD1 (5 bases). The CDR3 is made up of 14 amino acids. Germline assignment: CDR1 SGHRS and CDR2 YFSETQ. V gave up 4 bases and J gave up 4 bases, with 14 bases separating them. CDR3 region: CASSGRERGTEAFF. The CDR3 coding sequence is TGCGCCAGCAGCGGCCGGGAAAGGGGCACTGAAGCTTTCTTT.

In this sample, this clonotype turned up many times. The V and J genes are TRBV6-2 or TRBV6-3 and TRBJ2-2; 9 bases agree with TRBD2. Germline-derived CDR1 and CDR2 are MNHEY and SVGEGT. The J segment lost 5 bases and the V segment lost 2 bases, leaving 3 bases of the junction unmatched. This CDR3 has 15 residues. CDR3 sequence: CASSYSGRSTGELFF. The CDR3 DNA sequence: TGTGCCAGCAGTTACAGCGGGAGGAGTACCGGGGAGCTGTTTTTT.